The T cell receptor beta chain described here comes from a study of post-analysis software for immune sequencing data. Study details: The disease courses spanned relapsing-remitting, secondary progressive and progressive-relapsing forms of multiple sclerosis.

Of note for this clonotype: The target antigen is unknown. A read error may account for a junction end that differs from germline.

Overall study results and limits: Strong co-clustering by F measure was seen for same-batch samples. Comparison of patients with controls showed a handful of TRBV segments more frequent in patients, TRBV5-6, TRBV5-1 and TRBV20-1 among them. Multiple sclerosis was associated with a significant reduction in normalized Chao1 diversity relative to controls.

Built from TCR beta cDNA, the libraries had unique molecular identifiers in them. The authors obtained 500,000 to 600,000 cDNA molecules from roughly 1.1 to 9.2 million T cells. TCRdb called the PCR reads again in MiXCR, with one record for every CDR3 protein. The table records hundreds of thousands of distinct CDR3 sequences, approximately 53% of them present only once. The CDR3 loop spans 15 amino acids. Germline CDR1 is SQVTM and CDR2 is ANQGSEA. The sequence was obtained from a girl aged 10 to 17 with multiple sclerosis. The chain carries TRBV29-1 and TRBJ2-7; TRBD2 agrees at 11 bases. Sequenced input: blood. Here the CDR3 DNA reads TGCAGCGTTGAGGAACTAGCGGGGGTCCCCTACGCGCAGTACTTC. This encodes CSVEELAGVPYAQYF.